This T cell receptor (beta chain) was captured by sequencing in a study of early T cells in non-severe SARS-CoV-2 infection. Background on the study: Sequencing of unsorted whole blood was done on bulk RNA, leaving chains unpaired.

As for this clonotype: Its specificity is not known.

Individual cDNA molecules received unique molecular identifiers during library preparation. TCRdb used MiXCR to reprocess the 5' RACE reads, holding one entry per CDR3 protein. Found here are 70,000 or so distinct CDR3 sequences, around 9.9% of them singletons; the top ten hold about 6.4%. General observations from the study: Comparison of clonotypes with VDJdb favored anti-spike CD8 responses while missing private and CD4 specificities.

Sequenced: whole blood. The receptor's source is an adult who was a healthcare worker with PCR-confirmed SARS-CoV-2 infection or an uninfected control (not recorded which).

CDR3 amino acids: CASSPPPLGRTAFF. CDR3 sequence (DNA): TGTGCCAGCAGCCCTCCACCTTTGGGGAGAACAGCTTTCTTT. The V call is TRBV12-3 or TRBV12-4, the J call TRBJ1-1; D not certain. This CDR3 has 14 residues. With 6 bases removed from V and 10 bases from J, the gap between germline ends came to 21 bases.